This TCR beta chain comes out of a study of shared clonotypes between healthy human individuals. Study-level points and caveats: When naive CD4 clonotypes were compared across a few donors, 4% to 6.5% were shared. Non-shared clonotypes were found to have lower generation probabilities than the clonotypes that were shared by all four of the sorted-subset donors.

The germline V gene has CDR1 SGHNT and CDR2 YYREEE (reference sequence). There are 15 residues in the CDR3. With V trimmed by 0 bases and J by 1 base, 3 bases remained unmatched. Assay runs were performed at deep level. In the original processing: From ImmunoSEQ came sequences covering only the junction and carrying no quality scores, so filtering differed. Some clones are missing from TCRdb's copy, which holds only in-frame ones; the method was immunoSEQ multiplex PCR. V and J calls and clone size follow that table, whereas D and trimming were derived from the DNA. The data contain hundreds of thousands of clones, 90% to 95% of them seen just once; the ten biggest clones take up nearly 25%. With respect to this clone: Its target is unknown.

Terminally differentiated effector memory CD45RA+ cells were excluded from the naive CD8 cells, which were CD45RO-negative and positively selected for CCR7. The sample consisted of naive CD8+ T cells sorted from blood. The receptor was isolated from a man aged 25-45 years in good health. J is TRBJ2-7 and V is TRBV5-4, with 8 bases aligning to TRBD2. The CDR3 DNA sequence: TGTGCCAGCAGCTTGGACGGGGGGGCATCCTACGAGCAGTACTTC. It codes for CASSLDGGASYEQYF.